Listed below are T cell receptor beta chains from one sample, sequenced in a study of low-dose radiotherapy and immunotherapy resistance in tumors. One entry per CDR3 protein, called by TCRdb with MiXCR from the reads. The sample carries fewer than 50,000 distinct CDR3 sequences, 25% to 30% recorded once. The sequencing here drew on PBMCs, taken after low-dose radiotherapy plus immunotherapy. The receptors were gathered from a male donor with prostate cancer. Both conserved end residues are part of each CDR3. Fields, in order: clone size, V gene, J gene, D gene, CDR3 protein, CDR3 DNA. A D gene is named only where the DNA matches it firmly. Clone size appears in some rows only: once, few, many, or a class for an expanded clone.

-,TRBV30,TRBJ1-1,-,CAWRLDGGTEAFF,TGTGCCTGGAGGCTTGATGGTGGCACTGAAGCTTTCTTT
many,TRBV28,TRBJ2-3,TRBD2,CASSLLRTSGRERTDTQYF,TGTGCCAGCAGTCTGTTAAGGACTAGCGGGAGGGAGCGGACAGATACGCAGTATTTT
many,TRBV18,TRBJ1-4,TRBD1,CASSPDRVGEKLFF,TGTGCCAGCTCACCGGACAGGGTCGGGGAAAAACTGTTTTTT
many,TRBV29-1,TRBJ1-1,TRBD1,CSADRGNTEAFF,TGCAGCGCCGACAGGGGAAACACTGAAGCTTTCTTT
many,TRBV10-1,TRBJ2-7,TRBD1,CASGTGGREQYF,TGCGCCTCCGGGACAGGGGGACGCGAGCAGTACTTC
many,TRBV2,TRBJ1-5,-,CASIPSQGQPQHF,TGTGCCAGCATCCCTTCTCAGGGGCAGCCCCAGCATTTT
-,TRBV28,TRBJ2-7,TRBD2,CPSSLAGAKTYEQYF,TGTCCCAGCAGTCTAGCGGGAGCCAAGACCTACGAGCAGTACTTC
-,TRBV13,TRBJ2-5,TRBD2,CASSTLAGMETQYF,TGTGCCAGCAGCACTTTAGCGGGGATGGAGACCCAGTACTTC
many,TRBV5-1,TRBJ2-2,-,CASSWETGTNTGELFF,TGCGCCAGCAGCTGGGAGACAGGAACCAACACCGGGGAGCTGTTTTTT
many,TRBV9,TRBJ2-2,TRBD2,CASSVAGSGSAGELFF,TGTGCCAGCAGCGTAGCTGGTAGCGGGAGTGCCGGGGAGCTGTTTTTT
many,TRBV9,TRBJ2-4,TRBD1,CASSVDDRVINIQYF,TGTGCCAGCAGCGTAGATGACAGGGTCATCAACATTCAGTACTTC
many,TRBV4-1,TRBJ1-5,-,CASSHTTGVNQPQHF,TGCGCCAGCAGCCATACGACGGGGGTCAATCAGCCCCAGCATTTT
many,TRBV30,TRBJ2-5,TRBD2,CAGKAGGNNQETQYF,TGTGCCGGGAAGGCGGGGGGCAACAACCAAGAGACCCAGTACTTC
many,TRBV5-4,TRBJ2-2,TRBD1,CASSPGTASGELFF,TGTGCCAGCAGCCCCGGGACAGCCAGCGGGGAGCTGTTTTTT
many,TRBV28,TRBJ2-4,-,CASTSIAKNIQYF,TGTGCCAGCACTTCGATAGCCAAAAACATTCAGTACTTC
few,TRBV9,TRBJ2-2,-,CASSPPQGTTGELFF,TGTGCCAGCAGCCCCCCACAGGGTACCACCGGGGAGCTGTTTTTT
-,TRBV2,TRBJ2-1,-,CASSRLREYNEQFF,TGTGCCAGCAGTCGGCTGCGGGAATACAATGAGCAGTTCTTC
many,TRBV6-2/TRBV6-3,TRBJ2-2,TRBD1,CASSNTGQGARTGELFF,TGTGCCAGCAGCAACACGGGACAGGGGGCGCGAACCGGGGAGCTGTTTTTT
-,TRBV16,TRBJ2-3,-,CASSRYSNSDTQYF,TGTGCCAGCAGCCGATACAGTAACTCAGATACGCAGTATTTT
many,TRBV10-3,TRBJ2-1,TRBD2,CATRTSGTGNEQFF,TGTGCCACCCGGACTAGCGGGACTGGAAATGAGCAGTTCTTC
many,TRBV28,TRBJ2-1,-,CASRGAGGSYNEQFF,TGTGCCAGCAGGGGGGCAGGGGGGTCCTACAATGAGCAGTTCTTC
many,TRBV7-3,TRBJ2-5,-,CASSLTGLETQYF,TGTGCCAGCAGCTTAACTGGACTAGAGACCCAGTACTTC
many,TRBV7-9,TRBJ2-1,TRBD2,CASRLAGTANEQFF,TGTGCCAGCAGGCTAGCGGGGACCGCCAATGAGCAGTTCTTC
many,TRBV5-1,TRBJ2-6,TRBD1,CASSQIPGTGNSGANVLTF,TGCGCCAGCAGCCAAATTCCCGGGACAGGGAACTCTGGGGCCAACGTCCTGACTTTC
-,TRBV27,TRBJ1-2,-,CASRGVEGGYTF,TGTGCCAGCCGTGGGGTGGAGGGAGGCTACACCTTC